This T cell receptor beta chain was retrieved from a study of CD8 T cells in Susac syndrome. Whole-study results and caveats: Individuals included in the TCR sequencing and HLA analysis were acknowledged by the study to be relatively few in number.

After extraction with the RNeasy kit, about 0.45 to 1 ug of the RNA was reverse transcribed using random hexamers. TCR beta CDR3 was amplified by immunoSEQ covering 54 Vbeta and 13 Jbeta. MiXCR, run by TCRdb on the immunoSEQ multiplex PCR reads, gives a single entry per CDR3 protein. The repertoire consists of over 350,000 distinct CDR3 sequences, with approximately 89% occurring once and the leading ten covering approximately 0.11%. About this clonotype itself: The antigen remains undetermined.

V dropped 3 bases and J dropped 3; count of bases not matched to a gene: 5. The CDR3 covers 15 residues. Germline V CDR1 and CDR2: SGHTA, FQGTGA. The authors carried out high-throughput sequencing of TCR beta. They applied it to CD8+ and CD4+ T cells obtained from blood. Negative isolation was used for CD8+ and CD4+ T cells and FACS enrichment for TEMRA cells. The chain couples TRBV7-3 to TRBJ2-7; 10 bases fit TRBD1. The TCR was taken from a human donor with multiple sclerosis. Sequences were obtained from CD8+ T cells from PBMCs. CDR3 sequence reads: CASSLTGGNDYEQYF. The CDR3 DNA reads TGTGCCAGCAGCTTGACAGGGGGCAATGACTACGAGCAGTACTTC. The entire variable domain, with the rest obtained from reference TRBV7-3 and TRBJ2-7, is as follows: GAGVSQTPSNKVTEKGKYVELRCDPISGHTALYWYRQSLGQGPEFLIYFQGTGAADDSGLPNDRFFAVRPEGSVSTLKIQRTERGDSAVYLCASSLTGGNDYEQYFGPGTRLTVT.